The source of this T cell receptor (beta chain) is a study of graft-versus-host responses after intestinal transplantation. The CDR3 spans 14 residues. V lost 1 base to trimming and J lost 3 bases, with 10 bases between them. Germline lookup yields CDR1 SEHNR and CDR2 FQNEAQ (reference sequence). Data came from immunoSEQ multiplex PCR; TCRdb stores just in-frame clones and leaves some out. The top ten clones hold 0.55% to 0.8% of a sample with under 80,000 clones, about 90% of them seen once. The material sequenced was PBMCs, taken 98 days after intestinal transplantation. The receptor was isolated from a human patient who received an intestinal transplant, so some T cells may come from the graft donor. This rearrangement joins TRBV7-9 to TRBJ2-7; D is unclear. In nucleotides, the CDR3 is TGTGCCAGCAGCTTAGATGGTGCAGTCTACGAGCAGTACTTC. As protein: CASSLDGAVYEQYF.